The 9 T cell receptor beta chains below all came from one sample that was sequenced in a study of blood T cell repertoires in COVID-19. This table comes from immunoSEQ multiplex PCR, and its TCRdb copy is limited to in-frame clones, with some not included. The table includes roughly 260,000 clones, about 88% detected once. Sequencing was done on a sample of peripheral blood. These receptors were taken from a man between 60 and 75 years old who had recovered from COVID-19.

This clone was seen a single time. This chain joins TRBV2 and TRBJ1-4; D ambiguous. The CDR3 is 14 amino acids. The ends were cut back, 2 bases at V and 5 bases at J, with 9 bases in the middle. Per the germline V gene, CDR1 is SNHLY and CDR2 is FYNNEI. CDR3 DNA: TGTGCCAGCAGTGAACGGGAGACGAATGAAAAACTGTTTTTT. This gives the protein CASSERETNEKLFF.

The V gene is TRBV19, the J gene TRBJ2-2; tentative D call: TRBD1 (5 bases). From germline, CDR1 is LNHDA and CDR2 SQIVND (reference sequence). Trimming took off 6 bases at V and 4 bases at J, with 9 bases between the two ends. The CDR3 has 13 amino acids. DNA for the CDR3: TGTGCCAGTAGCCCAGGGTCCACCGGGGAGCTGTTTTTT. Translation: CASSPGSTGELFF.

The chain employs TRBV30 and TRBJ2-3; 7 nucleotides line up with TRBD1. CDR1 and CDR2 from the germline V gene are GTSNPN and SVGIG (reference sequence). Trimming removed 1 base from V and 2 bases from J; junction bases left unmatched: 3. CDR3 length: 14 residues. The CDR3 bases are TGTGCCTGGAGTGGGGACAGTTTCACAGATACGCAGTATTTT. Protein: CAWSGDSFTDTQYF.

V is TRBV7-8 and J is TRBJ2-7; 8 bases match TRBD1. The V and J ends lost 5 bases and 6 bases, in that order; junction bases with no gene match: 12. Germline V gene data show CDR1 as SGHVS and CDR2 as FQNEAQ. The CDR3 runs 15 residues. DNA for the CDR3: TGTGCCAGCAGCCCGGACAGGGTTACGGTTGTCGAGCAGTACTTC. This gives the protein CASSPDRVTVVEQYF.

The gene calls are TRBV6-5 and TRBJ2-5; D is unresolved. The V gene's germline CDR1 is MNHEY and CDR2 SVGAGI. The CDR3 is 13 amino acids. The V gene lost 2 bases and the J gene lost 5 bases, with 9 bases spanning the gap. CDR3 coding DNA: TGTGCCAGCAGTTACACTACGAGGGAGACCCAGTACTTC. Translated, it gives CASSYTTRETQYF.

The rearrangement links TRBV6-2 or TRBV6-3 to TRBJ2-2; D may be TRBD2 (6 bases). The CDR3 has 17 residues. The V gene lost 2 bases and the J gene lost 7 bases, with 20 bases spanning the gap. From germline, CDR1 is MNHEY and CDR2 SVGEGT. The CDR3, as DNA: TGTGCCAGCAGTTACGTTGCTAGCGCCATTTTTATCGGGGAGCTGTTTTTT. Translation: CASSYVASAIFIGELFF.

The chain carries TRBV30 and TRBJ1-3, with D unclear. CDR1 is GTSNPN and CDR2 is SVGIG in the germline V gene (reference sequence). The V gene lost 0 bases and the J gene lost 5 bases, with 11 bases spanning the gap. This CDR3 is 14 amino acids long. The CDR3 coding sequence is TGTGCCTGGAGTGTACAAGGGAGACGAAACACCATATATTTT. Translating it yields CAWSVQGRRNTIYF.

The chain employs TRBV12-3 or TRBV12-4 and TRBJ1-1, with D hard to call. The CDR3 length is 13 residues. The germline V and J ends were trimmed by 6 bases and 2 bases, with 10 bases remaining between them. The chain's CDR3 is CASSDYGNTEAFF. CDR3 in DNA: TGTGCCAGCAGCGACTATGGTAACACTGAAGCTTTCTTT.

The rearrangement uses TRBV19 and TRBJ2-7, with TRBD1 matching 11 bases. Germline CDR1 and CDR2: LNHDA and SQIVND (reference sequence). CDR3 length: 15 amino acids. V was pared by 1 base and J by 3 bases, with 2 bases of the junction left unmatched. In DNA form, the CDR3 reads TGTGCCAGTAGTATAGCCGGGACAGGGGGCTACGAGCAGTACTTC. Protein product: CASSIAGTGGYEQYF.